The 18 T cell receptor beta chains listed next were all sequenced from one sample in a study of OX40 agonist ivuxolimab in advanced cancers. Measured with immunoSEQ multiplex PCR; TCRdb has only the in-frame clones, and not every one. The sample shows some 37,000 clones, roughly 80% of them seen only once. The sequenced sample was CD4+ or CD8+ T cells sorted from blood, obtained in a trial of the OX40 agonist ivuxolimab. Receptor source: an adult with an advanced solid tumor such as melanoma, head and neck, liver or kidney cancer.

This chain connects TRBV2 to TRBJ1-5, with 12 bases fitting TRBD1. Trimming cost V 5 bases and J 2 bases; bases outside gene matches: 13. This CDR3 has 19 residues. Germline assignment: CDR1 SNHLY and CDR2 FYNNEI. The CDR3 DNA follows: TGTGCCAGCAGTCACCCGGGGACAGGGGGCTGGTCAGGCAATCAGCCCCAGCATTTT. The encoded protein is CASSHPGTGGWSGNQPQHF.

V gene TRBV2 combines with J gene TRBJ2-4, with unresolved D. The CDR3 runs to 15 residues. The ends were cut back, 5 bases at V and 0 bases at J, with 11 bases in the middle. Germline CDR1 and CDR2: SNHLY and FYNNEI. CDR3 residues: CASSKQDLAKNIQYF. For the CDR3, the DNA is TGTGCCAGCAGTAAGCAAGATTTAGCCAAAAACATTCAGTACTTC.

J is TRBJ1-4 and V is TRBV6-1, with D unclear. Trimming left V 9 bases short and J 3 bases short, with 11 bases between. CDR1 is MNHNS, CDR2 SASEGT, per germline. CDR3 length: 13 amino acids. CDR3 DNA: TGTGCCAGTACGGCGGTGGCTAATGAAAAACTGTTTTTT. Protein: CASTAVANEKLFF.

The chain couples TRBV5-6 to TRBJ2-1, with 9 bases identical to TRBD2. With V trimmed by 4 bases and J by 7 bases, 6 bases remained unmatched. In germline, CDR1 is SGHDT, CDR2 YYEEEE. This CDR3 has 14 residues. The CDR3 bases are TGTGCCAGCAGCCCAGCGGGGGGCCCTAATGAGCAGTTCTTC. Its protein product is CASSPAGGPNEQFF.

The chain carries TRBV4-2 and TRBJ2-1, with 7 bases lining up with TRBD2. The CDR3 is made up of 15 amino acids. CDR1 and CDR2 from the germline V gene are LGHNA and YNFKEQ. Trimming at V came to 0 bases and at J to 9 bases, leaving 8 bases not matched to a gene. For the CDR3, the DNA is TGTGCCAGCAGCCAAGACTCAGCTAGCGGAGGTGAGCAGTTCTTC. It specifies CASSQDSASGGEQFF.

The chain has TRBV19 and TRBJ2-7; 7 nucleotides line up with TRBD1. Germline CDR1 is LNHDA and CDR2 is SQIVND (reference sequence). The trim removed 3 bases at V and 5 bases at J, leaving 10 bases unmatched. CDR3 length: 15 residues. This CDR3 is CASSMGPGGFHEQYF. CDR3 sequence (DNA): TGTGCCAGTAGTATGGGGCCAGGGGGATTCCACGAGCAGTACTTC.

The rearrangement joins TRBV7-9 to TRBJ2-3, with 10 bases aligning to TRBD2. This CDR3 spans 16 amino acids. Germline V gene sequence: CDR1 SEHNR, CDR2 FQNEAQ (reference sequence). J gave up 0 bases and V 0 bases, and 0 bases lay outside the gene matches. The CDR3 sequence is CASSLALAGSTDTQYF. For the CDR3, the DNA is TGTGCCAGCAGCTTAGCACTAGCGGGGAGCACAGATACGCAGTATTTT.

The chain combines TRBV19 with TRBJ1-5; D perhaps matches TRBD1 (5 bases). Per the germline V gene, CDR1 is LNHDA and CDR2 is SQIVND (reference sequence). This CDR3 is 16 amino acids long. V lost 3 bases to trimming and J lost 6 bases, with 18 bases between them. CDR3 in amino acids: CASSISLRALGQPQHF. The CDR3 DNA sequence: TGTGCCAGTAGTATTTCCCTCAGGGCCCTTGGTCAGCCCCAGCATTTT.

The chain uses TRBV7-8 and TRBJ1-2, with D perhaps TRBD1 (6 bases). The CDR3 consists of 13 residues. The germline V and J ends were trimmed by 5 bases and 8 bases, with 15 bases remaining between them. Germline CDR1 is SGHVS and CDR2 is FQNEAQ. CDR3 DNA: TGTGCCAGCAGCCAGAGGGACAATCGGGGCTACACCTTC. It is translated as CASSQRDNRGYTF.

On this clone: Distinct nucleotide sequences in the sample also encode this CDR3. The chain uses TRBV2 and TRBJ2-7; no firm D call. Germline V gene sequence: CDR1 SNHLY, CDR2 FYNNEI. The CDR3 loop spans 13 amino acids. Between the trimmed V and J ends, which lost 4 bases and 3 bases, there was a span of 10 bases. This CDR3 is CASSVLGYYEQYF. CDR3 coding DNA: TGTGCCAGCAGTGTTTTAGGATACTACGAGCAGTACTTC.

This clone has just a few counts. This chain joins TRBV7-3 and TRBJ2-3, with 7 bases fitting TRBD2. The CDR3 length is 16 residues. Trimming took 1 base from V and 2 from J; bases not matched to a gene: 6. Germline V lookup: CDR1 SGHTA, CDR2 FQGTGA. This CDR3 is CASSLSGGGNTDTQYF. DNA of the CDR3: TGTGCCAGCAGCTTAAGTGGCGGGGGAAACACAGATACGCAGTATTTT.

This chain uses TRBV7-2 with TRBJ2-7, with D maybe TRBD1 (6 bases). The CDR3 runs to 15 residues. V was pared by 3 bases and J by 3 bases, with 15 bases between. Germline-derived CDR1 and CDR2 are SGHTA and FQGNSA. CDR3 residues: CASSFSGRGIYEQYF. In nucleotides, the CDR3 is TGTGCCAGCAGCTTTTCCGGCAGGGGCATCTACGAGCAGTACTTC.

V gene TRBV7-6 combines with J gene TRBJ2-3; D might be TRBD1 (5 bases). Germline V gene sequence: CDR1 SGHVS, CDR2 FNYEAQ. The CDR3 is 13 amino acids. Trimming took off 6 bases at V and 9 bases at J, with 16 bases between the two ends. This chain's CDR3 is CASSPGGAYTQYF. In DNA, the CDR3 is TGTGCCAGCAGTCCCGGTGGGGCTTACACGCAGTATTTT.

This sequence joins TRBV7-6 and TRBJ2-5, with D possibly TRBD2 on 6 matching bases. This CDR3 region has 14 residues. Trimming took off 2 bases at V and 3 bases at J, with 10 bases between the two ends. The germline gives CDR1 SGHVS, CDR2 FNYEAQ. CDR3 coding DNA: TGTGCCAGCAGCTTATTAGCGGCCGAAGAGACCCAGTACTTC. Translating gives CASSLLAAEETQYF.

This clone was recorded a few times. The rearrangement uses TRBV6-1 and TRBJ2-5; TRBD1 or TRBD2 may be the D gene (5 bases each). The CDR3 runs 13 residues. Germline assignment: CDR1 MNHNS and CDR2 SASEGT. Trimming removed 4 bases at V and 7 bases at J, with 13 bases between. CDR3 residues: CASSVIGGGTQYF. The CDR3 DNA reads as TGTGCCAGCAGTGTTATTGGTGGGGGGACCCAGTACTTC.

This clone showed up just a few times. This chain connects TRBV5-6 to TRBJ1-6; D might be TRBD1 (5 bases). V was trimmed by 2 bases and J by 6 bases, leaving 9 bases between them. The CDR3 runs 14 residues. CDR1 SGHDT and CDR2 YYEEEE come from the germline V gene. CDR3: CASSLTQANSPLHF. The CDR3 DNA reads as TGTGCCAGCAGCTTAACACAGGCTAATTCACCCCTCCACTTT.

The rearrangement joins TRBV7-2 to TRBJ1-4, with D possibly matching TRBD1 (5 bases). Germline lookup yields CDR1 SGHTA and CDR2 FQGNSA. The CDR3 is 15 amino acids. The V and J ends lost 1 base and 7 bases respectively, with 13 bases between them. CDR3 DNA: TGTGCCAGCAGCTTAGGGGGGACTGAAGGTGAAAAACTGTTTTTT. Its translation: CASSLGGTEGEKLFF.

The genes are TRBV4-3 and TRBJ2-5, with TRBD2 as a possible D gene (6 bases). The ends were cut back, 1 base at V and 5 bases at J, with 14 bases in the middle. The CDR3 runs to 15 residues. In germline, CDR1 is LGHNA, CDR2 YSLEER. CDR3 region: CASSQVWAGTETQYF. The CDR3 nucleotides read TGCGCCAGCAGCCAAGTCTGGGCGGGGACGGAGACCCAGTACTTC.